Below, one TCR beta chain is given with its context. Antigen unknown. MiXCR, run by TCRdb on the reads, gives a single entry per CDR3 protein. The sample lists hundreds of thousands of distinct CDR3 sequences, about 33% occurring once. The source of the sample is a study of T cell repertoires in cytomegalovirus infection. Study-level information: Matching HLA type, along with CMV infection, was indicated by public TCR beta signatures. Study-wide results and caveats: HLA-C-restricted TCR beta clonotypes specific for CMV led the ex vivo response.

The V and J ends lost 6 bases and 1 base respectively, with 16 bases between them. The CDR3 consists of 16 residues. The TCR was taken from a human donor in good health (CMV status not recorded). Some clones in this sample may be carry-over from other donors' samples. This sequence joins TRBV12-3 or TRBV12-4 and TRBJ1-5, with D hard to call. Sequences were derived from cultured PBMCs, sampled from culture after CMV antigen stimulation. CDR3 coding DNA: TGTGCCAGCAGGGTGGACCGCCGAGGGAGCAATCAGCCCCAGCATTTT. Its translation is CASRVDRRGSNQPQHF.